This TCR beta chain emerged from a study of OX40 agonist ivuxolimab in advanced cancers. Data came from immunoSEQ multiplex PCR; TCRdb stores just in-frame clones and leaves some out. Of tens of thousands of clones listed, 86% are singletons. Per germline, CDR1 ENHRY and CDR2 SYGVKD. V shed 0 bases and J 7 bases; nucleotides not matched to a gene: 11. The CDR3 is 17 amino acids. Any history of autoimmune disease or systemic immunosuppression disqualified patients. Blood was sampled at baseline, cycle 4 day 1, and cycle 7 day 1. The chain carries TRBV10-3 and TRBJ2-1, with 8 bases aligning to TRBD2. This receptor was identified in an adult with an advanced solid tumor such as melanoma, head and neck, liver or kidney cancer. The source was CD4+ or CD8+ T cells sorted from blood, collected in a trial of the OX40 agonist ivuxolimab. Written as DNA, the CDR3 is TGTGCCATCAGTGAGTCTGTCCAAGCGGGAGCGGGGAATGAGCAGTTCTTC. Translated, it gives CAISESVQAGAGNEQFF.